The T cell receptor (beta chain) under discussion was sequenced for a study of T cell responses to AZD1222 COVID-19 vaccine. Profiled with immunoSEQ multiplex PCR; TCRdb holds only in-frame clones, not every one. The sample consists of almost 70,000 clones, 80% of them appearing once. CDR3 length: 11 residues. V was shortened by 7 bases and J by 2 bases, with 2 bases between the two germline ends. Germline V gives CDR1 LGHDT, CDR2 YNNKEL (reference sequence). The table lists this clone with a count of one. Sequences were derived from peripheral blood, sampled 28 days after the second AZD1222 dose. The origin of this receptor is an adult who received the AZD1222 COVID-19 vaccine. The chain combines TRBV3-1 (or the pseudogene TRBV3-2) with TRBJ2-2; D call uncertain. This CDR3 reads CASTNTGELFF. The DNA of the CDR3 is TGTGCCAGCACCAACACCGGGGAGCTGTTTTTT.